This TCR beta chain is from a study of T cells in Graves' hyperthyroidism and ophthalmopathy (dated by TCRdb to between 2018 and 2020). Some background on the complete study: Peripheral blood samples were taken at initial diagnosis, before any treatment was given. TCR V-J signatures able to tell the groups apart were searched for in a discovery cohort of about a hundred patients, of whom approximately 40 had Graves' ophthalmopathy and roughly 59 had stable Graves' hyperthyroidism. An independent validation cohort of 18 to 20 hyperthyroidism patients and some 15 patients who later progressed to ophthalmopathy tested prospective prediction of ophthalmopathy. The 100 discovery patients were divided at random into training and test sets in a 7:3 ratio. Thyroid tissue and blood T-cell repertoires from several Graves' hyperthyroidism patients were also compared in the study. After blood sampling, hyperthyroidism patients were treated with methimazole at a starting dose of 30 mg daily, and ophthalmopathy patients were treated with high-dose intravenous methylprednisolone. The paper reports TCR Vbeta CDR3 sequencing of approximately 140 peripheral blood samples: approximately 41 ophthalmopathy, over 70 hyperthyroidism and around 17 progressor patients.

Moderately to severely active disease, a Clinical Activity Score of at least 3, a NOSPECS grade of at least 4, and a duration under 3 months were present in ophthalmopathy patients. The study excluded patients with uncontrolled infections, other autoimmune diseases, pregnancy or lactation. Diagnoses relied on clinical symptoms, serum thyroxine and TRAb, thyroid ultrasound and orbital computed tomography. Ficoll-Paque density gradient centrifugation was used to isolate PBMCs from under 11 ml of fresh peripheral blood. Trizol reagent was used to extract total RNA, and RNA quality was then checked on an Agilent 2100 Bioanalyzer. The research as a whole found: Most expanded thyroid clonotypes (frequency above 0.001) were also detected in blood, suggesting blood repertoires may reflect thyroid immune responses. A 13 V-J signature model separated ophthalmopathy from stable hyperthyroidism, with roughly 88% sensitivity and about 81% specificity in cross-validation and 80%/75% in testing. No statistical method was used to set the sample size in advance, and investigators knew the group allocation. During validation, the model predicted progression to ophthalmopathy a median of about 6.5 months ahead of onset, with almost 71% sensitivity and 72% to 80% specificity.

Trimming takes 0 bases off V and 4 bases off J; junction bases not matched to a gene: 6. From the cysteine through the phenylalanine, the CDR3 covers 15 amino acids. Only the CDR3 part of the read is kept: 45 bases, read in frame from the first base. In the germline V gene, CDR1 corresponds to SGDLS and CDR2 to YYNGEE. The TCR beta CDR3 regions were amplified from the RNA transcripts. The TCR CDR3 was subjected to a first round of RT-PCR using the HTBI primer set and the Qiagen OneStep RT-PCR kit. Libraries were constructed in a second round of multiplex PCR, after which size selection and purification were performed. Libraries were sequenced paired-end with 100 bp reads on an Illumina HiSeq2000. On the authors' methods: Raw data were processed with SOAPnuke, discarding reads with adapters, uncalled bases, mean Phred below 15, or no exact constant-primer or identifier match. COPE v1.2.5 was used to merge high-quality paired reads, and clonotypes were defined as unique nucleotide sequences. Clonotypes were aligned to IMGT TRBV, TRBD and TRBJ reference segments using MiTCR v1.1. The analysis was restricted to V-J combinations with a frequency above 0.0001, which together covered 99.2% of the repertoires. A TCS score was defined as the ratio of F50 (clonal expansion) to E x V (chaos), with BLOSUM62-based TCRdist applied between CDR3 peptides within each V-J. Welch's t-statistics and random forest reduced just over 500 V-J features to fewer than 15, which were used in a naive Bayes classifier (R e1071). Using fastp at Q25 and MiXCR, TCRdb reprocessed the public reads and kept productive beta chains. CDR3 protein sequences are deduplicated, and each keeps its most common genes and DNA. TCRdb assigned the V and J calls; the authors' analysis was not used. The sample data list hundreds of thousands of distinct CDR3 sequences, and about a fifth of these were observed just once. The ten largest clonotypes hold approximately 30% of the sample.

Note on this clonotype: The antigen it binds to is not known. No clone much larger than this one lies a single base away; base qualities are absent.

Recombination linked TRBV9 to TRBJ1-2; 7 bases in the junction line up with TRBD1. Material: blood. This receptor was identified in a young man with Graves' ophthalmopathy. The CDR3 sequence is CASSVEEGASYGYTF. The DNA reads as follows: TGTGCCAGCAGCGTAGAAGAGGGGGCGTCCTATGGCTACACCTTC. The entire variable domain, with the stretches around the CDR3 drawn from the reference TRBV9 and TRBJ1-2 proteins, is DSGVTQTPKHLITATGQRVTLRCSPRSGDLSVYWYQQSLDQGLQFLIQYYNGEERAKGNILERFSAQQFPDLHSELNLSSLELGDSALYFCASSVEEGASYGYTFGSGTRLTVV.